A selection of T cell receptor beta chains follows, all from one sample in a study of T cell repertoires in cytomegalovirus infection. One entry per CDR3 protein results from TCRdb running MiXCR on the reads. The profile covers fewer than 650,000 distinct CDR3 sequences, with under 45% appearing a single time and 40% to 60% taken by the ten largest. For these TCRs, the target antigens are not known. The sequenced sample was cultured PBMCs, obtained from culture after CMV antigen stimulation. These receptors came from a human donor in good health (CMV status not recorded). Some clones in this sample may be carry-over from other donors' samples. The CDR3 runs from the conserved cysteine through the conserved F or W. Each record gives: CDR3 protein, CDR3 DNA, CDR3 length, J gene, clone size, D gene, V gene. A D gene is named only where the DNA matches it firmly. Not all rows give a size; the values are once, few, many and, for expanded clones, a class.

CASSVVQENIQYF	TGTGCCAGCAGCGTAGTTCAGGAAAACATTCAGTACTTC	13	TRBJ2-4	NA	NA	TRBV7-9
CASSPERRGHEQFF	TGTGCCAGCAGCCCCGAACGGAGGGGCCATGAGCAGTTCTTC	14	TRBJ2-1	many	NA	TRBV7-2
CASSEPGGSSYEQYF	TGTGCCAGCAGCGAACCAGGAGGGAGCTCCTACGAGCAGTACTTC	15	TRBJ2-7	NA	NA	TRBV5-4
CASSFRRLAGYEQYF	TGTGCCAGCAGCTTCCGGCGACTAGCGGGCTACGAGCAGTACTTC	15	TRBJ2-7	once	TRBD2	TRBV13
CASSSQDANQPQHF	TGTGCCAGCAGTTCTCAGGATGCCAATCAGCCCCAGCATTTT	14	TRBJ1-5	NA	NA	TRBV27
CASSFFQGGGREYEKLFF	TGTGCCAGCAGTTTTTTTCAGGGGGGGGGAAGGGAATATGAAAAACTGTTTTTT	18	TRBJ1-4	few	TRBD1	TRBV28
CASSSGGGAYFMNTEAFF	TGTGCCAGCAGCTCAGGTGGTGGGGCCTACTTTATGAACACTGAAGCTTTCTTT	18	TRBJ1-1	NA	NA	TRBV11-2
CASRGEDTDTEAFF	TGCGCCAGCAGGGGTGAGGACACCGACACTGAAGCTTTCTTT	14	TRBJ1-1	few	NA	TRBV4-1
CSASGGALTETEAFF	TGCAGTGCTAGCGGCGGCGCCTTAACCGAAACTGAAGCTTTCTTT	15	TRBJ1-1	NA	NA	TRBV20-1
CASSLGKSSHGYTF	TGTGCCAGCAGCTTAGGCAAATCCTCCCATGGCTACACCTTC	14	TRBJ1-2	NA	NA	TRBV7-6
CSAQQGGIYEQYF	TGCAGTGCTCAACAGGGAGGGATCTACGAGCAGTACTTC	13	TRBJ2-7	NA	NA	TRBV20-1
CASSPSTGPYEQYF	TGTGCCAGCAGCCCCTCGACAGGGCCCTACGAGCAGTACTTC	14	TRBJ2-7	NA	TRBD1	TRBV5-3
CASIRYPPQTYEQFF	TGTGCCAGCATCCGCTACCCGCCTCAGACTTATGAGCAGTTCTTC	15	TRBJ2-1	NA	NA	TRBV2
CANKPVNTGELFF	TGTGCCAACAAGCCGGTGAACACCGGGGAGCTGTTTTTT	13	TRBJ2-2	few	NA	TRBV11-2
CASSMRAGGDTQYF	TGTGCCAGCAGCATGAGAGCGGGGGGAGATACGCAGTATTTT	14	TRBJ2-3	NA	TRBD2	TRBV7-2
CASLLSYEQYF	TGTGCCAGCCTGCTCAGCTACGAGCAGTACTTC	11	TRBJ2-7	NA	NA	TRBV2
CASSLQAGANEQFF	TGTGCCAGCAGCTTGCAGGCGGGAGCCAATGAGCAGTTCTTC	14	TRBJ2-1	NA	TRBD2	TRBV7-6
CASSSDSGMAYEQYF	TGTGCCAGCAGCTCAGACAGCGGGATGGCTTACGAGCAGTACTTC	15	TRBJ2-7	few	TRBD2	TRBV7-2
CASSSDRVCQPQHF	TGTGCCAGCAGCTCCGACAGGGTATGTCAGCCCCAGCATTTT	14	TRBJ1-5	NA	TRBD1	TRBV6-9
CAISEGLAGYEQYF	TGTGCCATCAGTGAGGGACTAGCGGGTTACGAGCAGTACTTC	14	TRBJ2-7	NA	TRBD2	TRBV10-3
CASSWGQAHSGNTIYF	TGTGCCAGCAGCTGGGGACAGGCGCACTCTGGAAACACCATATATTTT	16	TRBJ1-3	NA	TRBD1	TRBV7-2
CASSSGGDGETQYF	TGTGCCAGCAGTTCCGGTGGAGACGGGGAGACCCAGTACTTC	14	TRBJ2-5	NA	NA	TRBV12-3/TRBV12-4